This TCR beta chain is from a study of OX40 agonist ivuxolimab in advanced cancers. The overall study: Anti-PD-1, anti-PD-L1 or anti-CTLA-4 therapy given earlier was allowed, and around 40% had some.

Germline V lookup: CDR1 MNHNS, CDR2 SASEGT. V was cut by 0 bases and J by 6 bases, with 12 bases left in between. This CDR3 spans 14 amino acids. On this clone itself: As yet, its antigen is unknown.

Study-level findings and limits: Normalized T-cell clonal expansion was also low in some nonresponders. The mean number of expanded clones was higher in CD8+ T cells than in CD4+.

Here immunoSEQ multiplex PCR was the method, and the copy in TCRdb shows in-frame clones only, minus some. This sample yields around 66,000 clones, of which about 85% are seen a single time; approximately 4.3% belongs to the top ten. Blood specimens came from baseline, cycle 4 day 1, and cycle 7 day 1. Sample: CD4+ or CD8+ T cells sorted from blood, taken in a trial of the OX40 agonist ivuxolimab. The source of this sequence is an adult with an advanced solid tumor such as melanoma, head and neck, liver or kidney cancer. This chain connects TRBV6-1 to TRBJ2-7; D is perhaps TRBD1 (6 bases). Here the CDR3 DNA reads TGTGCCAGCAGTGAAGCGCTTACAGGGTTCGAGCAGTACTTC. Its translation: CASSEALTGFEQYF.